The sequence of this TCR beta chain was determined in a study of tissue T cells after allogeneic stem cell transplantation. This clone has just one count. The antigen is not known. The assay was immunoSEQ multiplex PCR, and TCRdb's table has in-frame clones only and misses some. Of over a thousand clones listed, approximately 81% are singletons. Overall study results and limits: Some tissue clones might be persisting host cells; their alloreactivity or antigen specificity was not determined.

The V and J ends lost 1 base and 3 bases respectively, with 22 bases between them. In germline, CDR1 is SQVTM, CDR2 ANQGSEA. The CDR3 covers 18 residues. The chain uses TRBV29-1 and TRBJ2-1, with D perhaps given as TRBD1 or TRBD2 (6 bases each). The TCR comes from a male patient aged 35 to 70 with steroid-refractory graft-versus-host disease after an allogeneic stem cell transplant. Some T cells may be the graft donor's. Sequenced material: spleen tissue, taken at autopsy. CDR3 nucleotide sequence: TGCAGCGTTGAAGGGGGGGCCCAAGGAGCGCTTGACTACAATGAGCAGTTCTTC. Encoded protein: CSVEGGAQGALDYNEQFF.